This entry features one T cell receptor (beta chain) sequence. Its antigen is unidentified. Using a J-beta primer mix together with a sample-barcoded 5' primer, a second PCR was run for about 6 to 12 cycles. A minimum of 2.5 million CDR3-containing paired-end reads was obtained for each sample. MiXCR, run by TCRdb on the 5' RACE reads, gives a single entry per CDR3 protein. The sample has about 680,000 distinct CDR3 sequences, 45% to 50% seen once. The data belong to a study of blood T cells in healthy people across ages. Whole-study context: The template switching approach captured approximately one barcoded beta molecule for every two T cells.

Germline V gives CDR1 DFQATT, CDR2 SNEGSKA (reference sequence). V shed 3 bases and J shed 11 bases, with 25 bases lying between them. CDR3 length: 15 amino acids. Findings and limits, study-wide: Age showed a roughly linear inverse relationship with TCR beta diversity per million T cells.

Samples had at least 7 million PBMCs isolated from them. The V call is TRBV20-1, the J call TRBJ2-5; tentatively, D is TRBD2 (6 bases). Sequencing was performed on blood. The sequence derives from an older woman in good health. CDR3 sequence (DNA): TGCAGTGCTAGCCCCACTAGCTATAAATTCGATGAGCAGTACTTC. Amino acids: CSASPTSYKFDEQYF.